This T cell receptor (beta chain) was profiled in a study of T cell responses to AZD1222 COVID-19 vaccine. Notes on the study in general: Recipients of AZD1222 seropositive at baseline numbered only 5 to 7. Donors skewed white British and female; clonal diversity was possibly underestimated. Among vaccine-associated CD4 TCRs, coverage spanned spike, with dominance at 160-218 and 743-854.

CDR3 length: 14 amino acids. Trimming stripped 3 bases from V and 4 bases from J, with 12 bases between. Germline V gene sequence: CDR1 SGHTA, CDR2 FQGNSA. Regarding this clone: Its antigen is unidentified.

Method: immunoSEQ multiplex PCR; TCRdb's copy keeps in-frame clones and lacks some. Of about 86,000 clones listed, approximately 89% were seen once; the top ten hold less than 6%. Pooling covered second doses at about 4 or about 12 weeks. Sequences were derived from peripheral blood, sampled 28 days after the second AZD1222 dose. This TCR was sampled from an adult who received the AZD1222 COVID-19 vaccine. The V and J genes are TRBV7-2 and TRBJ2-5; D is unresolved. The DNA of the CDR3 is TGTGCCAGCAGCTTGGGCACCACATCAGAGACCCAGTACTTC. Amino acid sequence: CASSLGTTSETQYF.